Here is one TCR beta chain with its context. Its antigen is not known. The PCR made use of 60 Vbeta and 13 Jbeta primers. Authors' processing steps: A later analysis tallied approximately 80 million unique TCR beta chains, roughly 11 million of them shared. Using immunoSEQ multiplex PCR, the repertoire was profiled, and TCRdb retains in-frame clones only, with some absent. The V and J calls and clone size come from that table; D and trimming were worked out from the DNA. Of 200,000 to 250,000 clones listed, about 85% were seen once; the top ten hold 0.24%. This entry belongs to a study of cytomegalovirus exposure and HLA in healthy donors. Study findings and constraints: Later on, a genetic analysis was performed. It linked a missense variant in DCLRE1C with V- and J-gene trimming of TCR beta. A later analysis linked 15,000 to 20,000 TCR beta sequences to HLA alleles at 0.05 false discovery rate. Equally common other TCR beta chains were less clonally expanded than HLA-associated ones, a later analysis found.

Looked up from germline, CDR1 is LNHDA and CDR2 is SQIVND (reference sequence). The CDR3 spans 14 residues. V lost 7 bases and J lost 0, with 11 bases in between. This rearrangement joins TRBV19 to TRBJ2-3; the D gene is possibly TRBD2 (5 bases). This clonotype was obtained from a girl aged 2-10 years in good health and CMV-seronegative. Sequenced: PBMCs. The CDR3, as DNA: TGTGCCAGTAAAATAGCGCGAAGCACAGATACGCAGTATTTT. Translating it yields CASKIARSTDTQYF. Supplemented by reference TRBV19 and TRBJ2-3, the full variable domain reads DGGITQSPKYLFRKEGQNVTLSCEQNLNHDAMYWYRQDPGQGLRLIYYSQIVNDFQKGDIAEGYSVSREKKESFPLTVTSAQKNPTAFYLCASKIARSTDTQYFGPGTRLTVL.